This T cell receptor (beta chain) came from a study of T cells in Graves' hyperthyroidism and ophthalmopathy. Study results and limitations: Most thyroid-expanded clonotypes above 0.001 were also found in blood.

This clonotype has a handful of counts. The antigen is not known. Amplification of TCR beta CDR3 regions used RNA as the template. First-round RT-PCR with HTBI primers amplified the TCR CDR3 region. TCRdb re-analysed the multiplex PCR reads in MiXCR, keeping a single row per CDR3 protein. The table has about 59,000 distinct CDR3 sequences, roughly 58% seen once. The CDR3 spans 15 residues. The germline V gene has CDR1 SNHLY and CDR2 FYNNEI. Trimming removed 4 bases from V and 4 bases from J, with 16 bases in between. The chain joins TRBV2 to TRBJ1-2, with a tentative D call TRBD1 (6 bases). This TCR was recovered from a woman aged 55 to 70 with Graves' ophthalmopathy. What was sequenced was blood. CDR3 residues: CASSVGRGGGYGYTF. For the CDR3, the DNA is TGTGCCAGCAGTGTCGGCAGGGGAGGAGGCTATGGCTACACCTTC.